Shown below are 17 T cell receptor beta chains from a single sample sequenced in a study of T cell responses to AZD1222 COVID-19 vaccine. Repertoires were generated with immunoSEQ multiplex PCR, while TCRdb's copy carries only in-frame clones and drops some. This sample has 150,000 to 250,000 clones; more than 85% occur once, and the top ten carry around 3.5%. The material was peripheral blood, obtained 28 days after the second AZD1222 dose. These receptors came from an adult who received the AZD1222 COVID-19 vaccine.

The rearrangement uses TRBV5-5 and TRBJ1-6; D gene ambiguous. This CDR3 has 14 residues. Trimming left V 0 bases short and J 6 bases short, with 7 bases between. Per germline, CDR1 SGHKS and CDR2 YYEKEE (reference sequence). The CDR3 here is CASSLVSRNSPLHF. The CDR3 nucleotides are TGTGCCAGCAGCTTGGTCAGTCGTAATTCACCCCTCCACTTT.

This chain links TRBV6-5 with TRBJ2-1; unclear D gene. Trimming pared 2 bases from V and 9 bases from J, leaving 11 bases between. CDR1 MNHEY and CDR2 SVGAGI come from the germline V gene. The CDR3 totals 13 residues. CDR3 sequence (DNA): TGTGCCAGCAGTTACGCTACTCCCGGTGAGCAGTTCTTC. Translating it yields CASSYATPGEQFF.

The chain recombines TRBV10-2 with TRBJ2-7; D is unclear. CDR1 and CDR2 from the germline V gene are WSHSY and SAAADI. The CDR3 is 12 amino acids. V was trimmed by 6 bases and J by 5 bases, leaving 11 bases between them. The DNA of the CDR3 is TGCGCCAGCAGAGGGTGGCGAGACGAGCAGTACTTC. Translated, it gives CASRGWRDEQYF.

The CDR3 region has the DNA TGTGCCACCAGCAGAGATCGGGGGACCGGAAACACCATATATTTT. Encoded protein: CATSRDRGTGNTIYF. The chain recombines TRBV15 with TRBJ1-3, with a tentative D call TRBD1 (5 bases). V was clipped by 0 bases and J by 4 bases, with 10 bases between them. Germline V lookup: CDR1 LNHNV, CDR2 YYDKDF (reference sequence). CDR3 size: 15 residues.

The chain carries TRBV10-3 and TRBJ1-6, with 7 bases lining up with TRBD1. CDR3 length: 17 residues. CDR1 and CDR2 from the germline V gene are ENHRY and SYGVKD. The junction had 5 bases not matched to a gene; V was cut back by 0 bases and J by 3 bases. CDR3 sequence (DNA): TGTGCCATCAGTGAGTCGGGACAGCCGCGCTATAATTCACCCCTCCACTTT. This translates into CAISESGQPRYNSPLHF.

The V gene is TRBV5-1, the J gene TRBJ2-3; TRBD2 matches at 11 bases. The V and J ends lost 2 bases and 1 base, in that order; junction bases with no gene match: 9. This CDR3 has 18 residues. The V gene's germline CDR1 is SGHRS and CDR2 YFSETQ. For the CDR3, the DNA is TGCGCCAGCAGCTTTGGAACTAGCGGGAGCACAGGCACAGATACGCAGTATTTT. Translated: CASSFGTSGSTGTDTQYF.

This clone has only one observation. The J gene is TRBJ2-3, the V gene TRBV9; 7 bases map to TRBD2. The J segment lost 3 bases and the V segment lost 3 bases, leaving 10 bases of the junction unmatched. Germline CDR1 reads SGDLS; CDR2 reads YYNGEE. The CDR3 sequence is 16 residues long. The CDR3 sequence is CASSGGRAGVTDTQYF. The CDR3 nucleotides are TGTGCCAGCAGCGGAGGGAGGGCCGGGGTTACAGATACGCAGTATTTT.

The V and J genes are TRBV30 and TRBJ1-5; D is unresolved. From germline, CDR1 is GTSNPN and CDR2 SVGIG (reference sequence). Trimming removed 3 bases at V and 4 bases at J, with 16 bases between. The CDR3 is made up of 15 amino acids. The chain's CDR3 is CAWRSTGTANQPQHF. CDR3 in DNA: TGTGCCTGGAGATCAACCGGAACGGCTAATCAGCCCCAGCATTTT.

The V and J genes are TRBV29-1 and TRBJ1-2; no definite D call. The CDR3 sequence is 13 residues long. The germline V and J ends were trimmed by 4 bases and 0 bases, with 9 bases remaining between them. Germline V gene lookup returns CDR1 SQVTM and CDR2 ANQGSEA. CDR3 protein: CSVGQTSNYGYTF. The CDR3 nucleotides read TGCAGCGTTGGCCAGACCTCTAACTATGGCTACACCTTC. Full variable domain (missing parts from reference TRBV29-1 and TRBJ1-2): SAVISQKPSRDICQRGTSLTIQCQVDSQVTMMFWYRQQPGQSLTLIATANQGSEATYESGFVIDKFPISRPNLTFSTLTVSNMSPEDSSIYLCSVGQTSNYGYTFGSGTRLTVV.

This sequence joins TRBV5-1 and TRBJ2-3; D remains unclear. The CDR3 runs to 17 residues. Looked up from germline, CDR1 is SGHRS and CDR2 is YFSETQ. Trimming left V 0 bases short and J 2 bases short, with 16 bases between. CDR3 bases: TGCGCCAGCAGCTTGGGTAGGGCAGCAGATTCCACAGATACGCAGTATTTT. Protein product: CASSLGRAADSTDTQYF.

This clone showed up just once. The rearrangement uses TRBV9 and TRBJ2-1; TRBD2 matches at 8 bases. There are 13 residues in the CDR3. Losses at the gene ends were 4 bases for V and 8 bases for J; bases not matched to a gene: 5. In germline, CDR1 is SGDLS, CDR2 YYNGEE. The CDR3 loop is CASSLVTSDEQFF. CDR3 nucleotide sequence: TGTGCCAGCAGCCTTGTGACTAGCGATGAGCAGTTCTTC.

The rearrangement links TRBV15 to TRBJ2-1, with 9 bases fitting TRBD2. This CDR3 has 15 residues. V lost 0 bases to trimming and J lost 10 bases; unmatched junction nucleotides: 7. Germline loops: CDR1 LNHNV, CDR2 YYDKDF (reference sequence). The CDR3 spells CATSRDPGLATEQFF. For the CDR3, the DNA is TGTGCCACCAGCAGAGATCCGGGACTAGCCACCGAGCAGTTCTTC.

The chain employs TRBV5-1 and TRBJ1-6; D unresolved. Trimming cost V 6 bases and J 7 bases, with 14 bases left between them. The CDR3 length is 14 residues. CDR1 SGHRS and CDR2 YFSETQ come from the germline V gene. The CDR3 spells CASTTGEGNSPLHF. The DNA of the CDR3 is TGCGCCAGCACCACGGGAGAGGGCAATTCACCCCTCCACTTT. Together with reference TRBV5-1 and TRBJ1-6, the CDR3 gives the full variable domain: KAGVTQTPRYLIKTRGQQVTLSCSPISGHRSVSWYQQTPGQGLQFLFEYFSETQRNKGNFPGRFSGRQFSNSRSEMNVSTLELGDSALYLCASTTGEGNSPLHFGNGTRLTVT.

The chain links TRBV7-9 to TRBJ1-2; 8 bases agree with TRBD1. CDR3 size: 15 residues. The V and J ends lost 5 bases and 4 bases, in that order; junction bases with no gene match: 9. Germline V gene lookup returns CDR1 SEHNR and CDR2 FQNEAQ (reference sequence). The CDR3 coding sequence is TGTGCCAGCAGCCCTGACAGGGGACGAATCTATGGCTACACCTTC. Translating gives CASSPDRGRIYGYTF.

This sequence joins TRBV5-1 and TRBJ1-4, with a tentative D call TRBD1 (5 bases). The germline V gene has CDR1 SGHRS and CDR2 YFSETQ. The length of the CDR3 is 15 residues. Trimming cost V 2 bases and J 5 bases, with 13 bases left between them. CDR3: CASSLGQGSNEKLFF. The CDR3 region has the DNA TGCGCCAGCAGCTTAGGGCAGGGCTCGAATGAAAAACTGTTTTTT.

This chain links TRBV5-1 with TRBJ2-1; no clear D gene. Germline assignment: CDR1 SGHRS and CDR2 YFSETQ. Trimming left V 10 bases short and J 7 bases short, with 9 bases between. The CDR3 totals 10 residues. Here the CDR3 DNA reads TGCGCCGTGCGCGGTAATGAGCAGTTCTTC. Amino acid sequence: CAVRGNEQFF.

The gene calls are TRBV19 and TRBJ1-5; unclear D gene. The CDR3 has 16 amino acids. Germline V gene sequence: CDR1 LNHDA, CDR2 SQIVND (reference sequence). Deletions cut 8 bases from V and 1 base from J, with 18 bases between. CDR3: CASLLTPALSNQPQHF. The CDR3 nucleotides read TGTGCCAGTCTTTTAACACCCGCTCTAAGCAATCAGCCCCAGCATTTT.